A selection of T cell receptor beta chains follows, all from one sample in a study of T cell clones after liver transplantation. The assay was immunoSEQ multiplex PCR, and TCRdb's table has in-frame clones only and misses some. The sample yields around 60,000 clones, around 75% seen once. The source was CD4+ T cells from blood, collected before liver transplant. The receptor set was obtained from a human donor who received a liver transplant. CDR3s include the opening cysteine and the closing phenylalanine or tryptophan. A D gene is named only where the DNA matches it firmly. The size field is filled for only some rows; it gives once, few, many or a size class.

J gene | V gene | D gene | clone size | CDR3 protein | CDR3 DNA
TRBJ1-3 | TRBV27 | . | . | CASSFERGNTIYF | TGTGCCAGCAGTTTTGAGCGGGGAAACACCATATATTTT
TRBJ1-2 | TRBV4-1 | . | . | CASSRDSNYGYTF | TGCGCCAGCAGCCGAGACAGTAACTATGGCTACACCTTC
TRBJ2-5 | TRBV28 | TRBD1 | . | CASSLWGTVKETQYF | TGTGCCAGCAGTTTATGGGGGACAGTAAAAGAGACCCAGTACTTC
TRBJ2-7 | TRBV29-1 | . | . | CSAAGLAGEQYF | TGCAGCGCCGCCGGACTGGCCGGGGAGCAGTACTTC
TRBJ1-5 | TRBV30 | TRBD1 | few | CAWTAGGGQPQHF | TGTGCCTGGACCGCAGGGGGCGGGCAGCCCCAGCATTTT
TRBJ2-4 | TRBV28 | . | once | CASSSPTTGIAKNIQYF | TGTGCCAGCAGTTCCCCCACCACAGGGATAGCCAAAAACATTCAGTACTTC
TRBJ1-6 | TRBV25-1 | TRBD1 | . | CASSADRGSYNSPLHF | TGTGCCAGCAGTGCGGACAGGGGATCCTATAATTCACCCCTCCACTTT
TRBJ1-3 | TRBV5-1 | . | . | CASRWGYGGLSGNTIYF | TGCGCCAGCCGCTGGGGGTACGGGGGACTCTCTGGAAACACCATATATTTT
TRBJ2-7 | TRBV19 | . | . | CASGEQGSYEQYF | TGTGCCAGTGGAGAACAAGGCTCCTACGAGCAGTACTTC
TRBJ2-7 | TRBV11-2 | . | . | CASSLGRNSYEQYF | TGTGCCAGCAGCTTAGGCAGGAACTCCTACGAGCAGTACTTC
TRBJ2-5 | TRBV5-1 | . | . | CASSLVPGTQETQYF | TGCGCCAGCAGCTTGGTCCCGGGTACCCAAGAGACCCAGTACTTC
TRBJ2-5 | TRBV7-7 | . | few | CASSKGRGQEAQYF | TGTGCTAGCAGCAAAGGACGGGGACAAGAGGCCCAGTACTTC
TRBJ2-2 | TRBV7-9 | . | . | CASSPSTYFSNTGELFF | TGTGCCAGCAGCCCAAGTACGTACTTTTCGAACACCGGGGAGCTGTTTTTT
TRBJ1-1 | TRBV6-5 | . | . | CASTWTTETVTEAFF | TGTGCCAGCACCTGGACTACCGAGACAGTGACTGAAGCTTTCTTT
TRBJ1-3 | TRBV7-8 | TRBD1 | . | CASSPGTVGNTIYF | TGTGCCAGCAGCCCCGGGACAGTGGGAAACACCATATATTTT
TRBJ2-7 | TRBV28 | . | . | CASSSSSQVLDF | TGTGCCAGCAGTTCCAGCTCCCAGGTTTTGGACTTC
TRBJ1-6 | TRBV9 | TRBD1 | many | CASSVKTGDSPLHF | TGTGCCAGCAGCGTAAAGACAGGGGATTCACCCCTCCACTTT
TRBJ2-3 | TRBV4-2 | TRBD2 | . | CASSDWTSGGGDTQYF | TGTGCCAGCAGCGACTGGACTAGCGGGGGAGGGGATACGCAGTATTTT
TRBJ2-5 | TRBV23-1 | . | . | CASSQSGRGETQYF | TGCGCCAGCAGTCAATCTGGGCGGGGCGAGACCCAGTACTTC
TRBJ2-7 | TRBV11-2 | . | few | CASSLTAVSHEQYF | TGTGCCAGCAGCTTGACAGCAGTGAGTCACGAGCAGTACTTC
TRBJ1-4 | TRBV30 | . | many | CAWNSRSEKLFF | TGTGCCTGGAACTCTCGGAGTGAAAAACTGTTTTTT
TRBJ2-7 | TRBV4-2 | . | . | CASSQEGRGFDEQYF | TGTGCCAGCAGCCAAGAAGGCAGGGGTTTCGACGAGCAGTACTTC
TRBJ2-1 | TRBV18 | TRBD2 | . | CASSPLASGDYNEQFF | TGTGCCAGCTCACCACTTGCTAGCGGGGACTACAATGAGCAGTTCTTC
TRBJ1-2 | TRBV5-1 | . | many | CASSLDSYGYTF | TGCGCCAGCAGCTTGGATAGCTATGGCTACACCTTC
TRBJ2-1 | TRBV11-3 | TRBD2 | . | CASSLDLAGGNEQFF | TGTGCCAGCAGCTTAGACTTAGCGGGGGGGAATGAGCAGTTCTTC
TRBJ1-5 | TRBV6-6 | TRBD1 | . | CATSGGGTYSNQPQHF | TGTGCCACTTCAGGGGGAGGCACGTATAGCAATCAGCCCCAGCATTTT
TRBJ1-6 | TRBV19 | . | medium-sized | CATSRSFNSPLHF | TGTGCCACCTCGAGGTCTTTCAATTCACCCCTCCACTTT
TRBJ2-1 | TRBV28 | TRBD2 | . | CASSSAGGRRLF | TGTGCCAGCAGCTCAGCGGGGGGCCGTCGGCTCTTC
TRBJ2-5 | TRBV6-6 | . | . | CASSPQAGQETQYF | TGTGCCAGCAGCCCCCAGGCAGGACAAGAGACCCAGTACTTC
TRBJ1-2 | TRBV28 | . | many | CASSPHPPTEYGYTF | TGTGCCAGCAGTCCGCACCCACCGACAGAGTATGGCTACACCTTC
TRBJ1-6 | TRBV2 | TRBD1 | few | CASRGGTGESSPLHF | TGTGCCAGCAGGGGCGGAACAGGGGAAAGTTCACCCCTCCACTTT
TRBJ2-7 | TRBV7-2 | TRBD2 | . | CASSLRAGDRGEQYF | TGTGCCAGCAGCTTAAGGGCGGGGGATCGAGGCGAGCAGTACTTC
TRBJ1-2 | TRBV15 | . | . | CATSRDRLVGYTF | TGTGCCACCAGCAGAGACAGGTTGGTTGGCTACACCTTC
TRBJ1-4 | TRBV6-6 | TRBD1 | few | CASSQGQDNEKLFF | TGTGCCAGCAGTCAAGGACAGGATAATGAAAAACTGTTTTTT
TRBJ1-6 | TRBV6-5 | . | once | CASTSSGAEAPLHF | TGTGCCAGCACCTCGAGCGGGGCGGAGGCACCCCTCCACTTT
TRBJ2-2 | TRBV5-1 | TRBD1 | . | CASSLGTWTGSGGELFF | TGCGCCAGCAGCTTGGGGACGTGGACAGGGTCAGGCGGGGAGCTGTTTTTT